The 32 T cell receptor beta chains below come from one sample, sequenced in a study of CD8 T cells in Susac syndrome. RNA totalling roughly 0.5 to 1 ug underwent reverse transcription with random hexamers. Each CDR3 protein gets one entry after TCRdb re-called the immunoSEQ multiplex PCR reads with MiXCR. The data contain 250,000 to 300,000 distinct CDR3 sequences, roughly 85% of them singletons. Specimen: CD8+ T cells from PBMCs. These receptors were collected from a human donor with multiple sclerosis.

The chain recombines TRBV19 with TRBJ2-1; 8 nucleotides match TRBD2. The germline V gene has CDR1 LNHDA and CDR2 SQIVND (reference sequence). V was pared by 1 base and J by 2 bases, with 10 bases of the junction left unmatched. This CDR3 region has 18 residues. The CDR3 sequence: CASSIGRAGLGPYNEQFF. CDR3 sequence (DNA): TGTGCCAGTAGTATAGGTAGGGCGGGACTAGGCCCCTACAATGAGCAGTTCTTC. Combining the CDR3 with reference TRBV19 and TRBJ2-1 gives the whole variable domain DGGITQSPKYLFRKEGQNVTLSCEQNLNHDAMYWYRQDPGQGLRLIYYSQIVNDFQKGDIAEGYSVSREKKESFPLTVTSAQKNPTAFYLCASSIGRAGLGPYNEQFFGPGTRLTVL.

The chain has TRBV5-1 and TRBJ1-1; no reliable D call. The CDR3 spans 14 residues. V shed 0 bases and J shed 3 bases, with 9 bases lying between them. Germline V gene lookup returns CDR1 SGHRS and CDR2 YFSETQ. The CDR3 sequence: CASSLAVRDTEAFF. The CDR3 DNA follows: TGCGCCAGCAGCTTGGCGGTCCGGGACACTGAAGCTTTCTTT.

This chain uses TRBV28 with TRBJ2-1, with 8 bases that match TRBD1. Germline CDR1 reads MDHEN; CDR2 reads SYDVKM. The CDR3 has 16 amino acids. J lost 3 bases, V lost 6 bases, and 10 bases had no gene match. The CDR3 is CASSLLGTGYYNEQFF. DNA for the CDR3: TGTGCCAGCAGCCTACTCGGGACAGGATACTACAATGAGCAGTTCTTC.

CDR3 protein: CASSYPGIVASNQPQHF. CDR3 coding DNA: TGTGCCAGCAGTTACCCGGGTATAGTAGCGAGCAATCAGCCCCAGCATTTT. The chain is built from TRBV6-2 or TRBV6-3 and TRBJ1-5; D not resolved. The CDR3 covers 17 residues. Trimming stripped 2 bases from V and 1 base from J, with 15 bases between. Germline CDR1 is MNHEY and CDR2 is SVGEGT.

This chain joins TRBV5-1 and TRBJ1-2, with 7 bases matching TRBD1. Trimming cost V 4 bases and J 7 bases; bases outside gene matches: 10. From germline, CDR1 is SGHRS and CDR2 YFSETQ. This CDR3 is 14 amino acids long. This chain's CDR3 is CASSPTTGDRGYTF. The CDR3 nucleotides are TGCGCCAGCAGCCCTACTACAGGGGATCGTGGCTACACCTTC.

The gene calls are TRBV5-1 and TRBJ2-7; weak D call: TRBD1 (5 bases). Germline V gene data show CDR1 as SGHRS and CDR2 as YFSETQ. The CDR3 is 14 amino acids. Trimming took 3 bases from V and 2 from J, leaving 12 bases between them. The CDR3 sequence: CASSSGIGTYEQYF. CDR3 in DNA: TGCGCCAGCAGCTCAGGGATAGGGACCTACGAGCAGTACTTC.

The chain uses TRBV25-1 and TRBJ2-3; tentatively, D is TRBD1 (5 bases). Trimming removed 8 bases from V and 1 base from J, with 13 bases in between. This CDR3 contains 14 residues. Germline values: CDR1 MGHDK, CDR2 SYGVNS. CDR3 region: CASGWQGGTDTQYF. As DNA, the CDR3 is TGTGCCAGCGGATGGCAGGGCGGCACAGATACGCAGTATTTT. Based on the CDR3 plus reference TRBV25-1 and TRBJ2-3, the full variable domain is EADIYQTPRYLVIGTGKKITLECSQTMGHDKMYWYQQDPGMELHLIHYSYGVNSTEKGDLSSESTVSRIRTEHFPLTLESARPSHTSQYLCASGWQGGTDTQYFGPGTRLTVL.

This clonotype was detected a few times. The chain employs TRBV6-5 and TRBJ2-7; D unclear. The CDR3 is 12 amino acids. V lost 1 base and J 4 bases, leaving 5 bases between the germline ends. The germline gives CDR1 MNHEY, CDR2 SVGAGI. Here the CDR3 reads CASSYLTYEQYF. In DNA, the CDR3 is TGTGCCAGCAGTTACTTGACGTACGAGCAGTACTTC.

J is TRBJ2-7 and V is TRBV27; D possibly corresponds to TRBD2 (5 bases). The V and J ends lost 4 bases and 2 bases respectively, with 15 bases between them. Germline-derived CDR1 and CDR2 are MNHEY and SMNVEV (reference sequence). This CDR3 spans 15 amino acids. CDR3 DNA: TGTGCCAGCAGTTATGGACGGGGTAGAACCTACGAGCAGTACTTC. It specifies CASSYGRGRTYEQYF.

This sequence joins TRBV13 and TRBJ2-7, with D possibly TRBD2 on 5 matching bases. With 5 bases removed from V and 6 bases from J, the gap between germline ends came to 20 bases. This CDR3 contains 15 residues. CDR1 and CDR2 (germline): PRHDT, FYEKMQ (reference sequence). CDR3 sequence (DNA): TGTGCCAGCAGCGAATCCGGGATAGGGCTAACCGAGCAGTACTTC. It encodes CASSESGIGLTEQYF.

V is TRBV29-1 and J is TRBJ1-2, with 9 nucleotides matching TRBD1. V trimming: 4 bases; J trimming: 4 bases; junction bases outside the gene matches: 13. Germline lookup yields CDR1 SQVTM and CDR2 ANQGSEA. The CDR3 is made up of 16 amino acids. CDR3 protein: CSVVPTGTGLSYGYTF. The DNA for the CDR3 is TGCAGCGTTGTTCCGACCGGGACAGGGCTGAGCTATGGCTACACCTTC.

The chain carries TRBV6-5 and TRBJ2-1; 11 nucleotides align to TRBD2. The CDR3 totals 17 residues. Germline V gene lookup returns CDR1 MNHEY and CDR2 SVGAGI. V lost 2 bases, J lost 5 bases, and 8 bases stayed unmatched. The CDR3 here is CASSYQSLAGGHNEQFF. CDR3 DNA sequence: TGTGCCAGCAGTTACCAGAGCCTAGCGGGAGGACACAATGAGCAGTTCTTC.

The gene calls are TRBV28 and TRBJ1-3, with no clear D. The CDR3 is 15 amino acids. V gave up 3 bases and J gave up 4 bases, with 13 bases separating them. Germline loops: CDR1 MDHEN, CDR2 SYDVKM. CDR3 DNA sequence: TGTGCCAGCAGTTTGGGGTTGGGCAGCGGAAACACCATATATTTT. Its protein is CASSLGLGSGNTIYF. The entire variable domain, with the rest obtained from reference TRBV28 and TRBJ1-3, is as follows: DVKVTQSSRYLVKRTGEKVFLECVQDMDHENMFWYRQDPGLGLRLIYFSYDVKMKEKGDIPEGYSVSREKKERFSLILESASTNQTSMYLCASSLGLGSGNTIYFGEGSWLTVV.

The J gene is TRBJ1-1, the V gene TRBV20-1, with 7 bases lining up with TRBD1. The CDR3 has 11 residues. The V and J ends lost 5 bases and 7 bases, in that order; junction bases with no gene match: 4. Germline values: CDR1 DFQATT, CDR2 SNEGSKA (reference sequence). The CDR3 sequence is CSAPQGVEAFF. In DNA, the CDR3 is TGCAGTGCTCCCCAGGGGGTTGAAGCTTTCTTT.

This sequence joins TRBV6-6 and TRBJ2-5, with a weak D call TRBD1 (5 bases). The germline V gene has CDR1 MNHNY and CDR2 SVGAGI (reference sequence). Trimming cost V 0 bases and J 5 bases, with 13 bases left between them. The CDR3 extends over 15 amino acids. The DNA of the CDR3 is TGTGCCAGCAGTTACTCGCCCAGGGTTCCGGAGACCCAGTACTTC. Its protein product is CASSYSPRVPETQYF.

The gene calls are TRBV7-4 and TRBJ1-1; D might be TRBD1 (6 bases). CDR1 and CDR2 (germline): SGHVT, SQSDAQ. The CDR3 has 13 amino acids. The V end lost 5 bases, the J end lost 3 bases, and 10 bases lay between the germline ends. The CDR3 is CASSPRTDTEAFF. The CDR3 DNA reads TGTGCCAGCAGCCCCCGGACAGACACTGAAGCTTTCTTT.

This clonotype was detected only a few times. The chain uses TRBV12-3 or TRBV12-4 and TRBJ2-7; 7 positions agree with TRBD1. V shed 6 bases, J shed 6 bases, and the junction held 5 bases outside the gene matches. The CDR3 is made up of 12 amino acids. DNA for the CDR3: TGTGCCAGCAGCCCGACAGGGCCCGAGCAGTACTTC. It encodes CASSPTGPEQYF.

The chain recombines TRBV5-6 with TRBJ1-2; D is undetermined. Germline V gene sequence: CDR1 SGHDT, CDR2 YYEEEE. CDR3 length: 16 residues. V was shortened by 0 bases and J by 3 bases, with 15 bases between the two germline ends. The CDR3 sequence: CASSLAGVYQDYGYTF. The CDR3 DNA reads TGTGCCAGCAGCTTGGCCGGCGTTTACCAAGACTATGGCTACACCTTC.

The chain's CDR3 is CASSQEAALAKNIQYF. In DNA, the CDR3 is TGCGCCAGCAGCCAAGAAGCGGCACTAGCCAAAAACATTCAGTACTTC. This rearrangement joins TRBV4-1 to TRBJ2-4; maybe TRBD2 (5 bases). The CDR3 loop spans 16 amino acids. V lost 0 bases to trimming and J lost 0 bases, with 9 bases between them. The germline V gene encodes CDR1 MGHRA and CDR2 YSYEKL.

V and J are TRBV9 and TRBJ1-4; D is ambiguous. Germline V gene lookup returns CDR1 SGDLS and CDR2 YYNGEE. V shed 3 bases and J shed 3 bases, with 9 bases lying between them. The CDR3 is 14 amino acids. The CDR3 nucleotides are TGTGCCAGCAGCGAAGATAGTGCTAATGAAAAACTGTTTTTT. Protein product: CASSEDSANEKLFF.

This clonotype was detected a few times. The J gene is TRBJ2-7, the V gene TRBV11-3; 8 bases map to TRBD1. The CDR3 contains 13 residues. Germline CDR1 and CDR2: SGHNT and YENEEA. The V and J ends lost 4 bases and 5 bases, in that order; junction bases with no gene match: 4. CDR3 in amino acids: CASSYGQGDEQYF. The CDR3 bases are TGTGCCAGCAGCTATGGACAGGGAGACGAGCAGTACTTC.

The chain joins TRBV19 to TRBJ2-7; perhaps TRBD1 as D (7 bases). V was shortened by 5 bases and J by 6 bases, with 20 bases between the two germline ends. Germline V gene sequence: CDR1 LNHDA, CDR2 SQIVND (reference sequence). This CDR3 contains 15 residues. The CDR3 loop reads CASSSVVEGAFEQYF. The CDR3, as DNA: TGTGCCAGTAGTTCGGTAGTGGAGGGGGCTTTCGAGCAGTACTTC. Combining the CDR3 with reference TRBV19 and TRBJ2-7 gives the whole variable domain DGGITQSPKYLFRKEGQNVTLSCEQNLNHDAMYWYRQDPGQGLRLIYYSQIVNDFQKGDIAEGYSVSREKKESFPLTVTSAQKNPTAFYLCASSSVVEGAFEQYFGPGTRLTVT.

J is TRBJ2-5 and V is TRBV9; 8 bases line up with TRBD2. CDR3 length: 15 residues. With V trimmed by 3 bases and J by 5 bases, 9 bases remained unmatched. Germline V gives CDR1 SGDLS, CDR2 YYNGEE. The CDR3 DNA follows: TGTGCCAGCAGCGCCGATAGCGGGATGGGGGAGACCCAGTACTTC. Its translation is CASSADSGMGETQYF. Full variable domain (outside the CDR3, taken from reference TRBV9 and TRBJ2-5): DSGVTQTPKHLITATGQRVTLRCSPRSGDLSVYWYQQSLDQGLQFLIQYYNGEERAKGNILERFSAQQFPDLHSELNLSSLELGDSALYFCASSADSGMGETQYFGPGTRLLVL.

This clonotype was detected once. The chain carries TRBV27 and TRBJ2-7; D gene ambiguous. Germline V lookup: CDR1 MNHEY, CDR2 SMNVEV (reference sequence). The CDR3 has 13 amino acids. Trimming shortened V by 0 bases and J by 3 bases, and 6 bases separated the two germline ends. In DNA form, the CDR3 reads TGTGCCAGCAGTTTATCGCACCTCTACGAGCAGTACTTC. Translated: CASSLSHLYEQYF.

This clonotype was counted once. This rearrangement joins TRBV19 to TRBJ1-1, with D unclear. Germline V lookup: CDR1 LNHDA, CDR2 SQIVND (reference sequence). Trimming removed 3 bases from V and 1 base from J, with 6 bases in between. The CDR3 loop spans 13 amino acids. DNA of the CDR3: TGTGCCAGTAGTATTAAAACGAACACTGAAGCTTTCTTT. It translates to CASSIKTNTEAFF.

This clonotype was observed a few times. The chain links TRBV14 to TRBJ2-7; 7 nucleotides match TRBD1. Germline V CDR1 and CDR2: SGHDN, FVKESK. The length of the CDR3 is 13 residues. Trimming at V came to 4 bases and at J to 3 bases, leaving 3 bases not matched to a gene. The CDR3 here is CASSRGGVYEQYF. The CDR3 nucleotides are TGTGCCAGCAGCCGAGGGGGCGTCTACGAGCAGTACTTC.

The CDR3 DNA is TGTGCCAGCAGTTACTCGAGAGGCAAGAATGAGCAGTTCTTC. It translates to CASSYSRGKNEQFF. V and J are TRBV6-5 and TRBJ2-1; D remains ambiguous. Germline V lookup: CDR1 MNHEY, CDR2 SVGAGI. This CDR3 region has 14 residues. V was pared by 0 bases and J by 7 bases, with 10 bases between.

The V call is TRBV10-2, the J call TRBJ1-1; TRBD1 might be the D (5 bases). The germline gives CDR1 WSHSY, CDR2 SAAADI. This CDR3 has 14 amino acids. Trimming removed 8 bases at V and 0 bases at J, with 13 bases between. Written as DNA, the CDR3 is TGCGCCAGCTACCAGGGTCCCATGAACACTGAAGCTTTCTTT. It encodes CASYQGPMNTEAFF.

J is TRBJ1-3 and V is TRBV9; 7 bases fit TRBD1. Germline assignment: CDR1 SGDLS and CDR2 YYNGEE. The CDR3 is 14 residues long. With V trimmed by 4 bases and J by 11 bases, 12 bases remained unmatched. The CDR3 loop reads CASSRGQPPEPIYF. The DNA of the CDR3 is TGTGCCAGCAGCCGGGGACAGCCACCAGAGCCCATATATTTT.

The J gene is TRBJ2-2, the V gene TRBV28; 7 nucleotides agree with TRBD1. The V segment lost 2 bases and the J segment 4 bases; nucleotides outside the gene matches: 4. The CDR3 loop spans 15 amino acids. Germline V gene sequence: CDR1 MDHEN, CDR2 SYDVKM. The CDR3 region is CASSLTGALTGELFF. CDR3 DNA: TGTGCCAGCAGTTTAACAGGGGCCCTCACCGGGGAGCTGTTTTTT.

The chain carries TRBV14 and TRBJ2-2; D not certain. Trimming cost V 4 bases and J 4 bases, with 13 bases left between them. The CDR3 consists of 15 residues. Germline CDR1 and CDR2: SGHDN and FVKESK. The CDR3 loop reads CASSPVAGVTGELFF. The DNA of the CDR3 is TGTGCCAGCAGCCCTGTCGCAGGAGTCACCGGGGAGCTGTTTTTT.

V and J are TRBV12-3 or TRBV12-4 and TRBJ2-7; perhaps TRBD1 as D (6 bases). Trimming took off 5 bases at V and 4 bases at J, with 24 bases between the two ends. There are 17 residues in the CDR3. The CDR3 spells CASSGSTTGYQSYEQYF. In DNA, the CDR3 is TGTGCCAGCAGTGGGAGCACAACAGGGTATCAGTCTTACGAGCAGTACTTC.